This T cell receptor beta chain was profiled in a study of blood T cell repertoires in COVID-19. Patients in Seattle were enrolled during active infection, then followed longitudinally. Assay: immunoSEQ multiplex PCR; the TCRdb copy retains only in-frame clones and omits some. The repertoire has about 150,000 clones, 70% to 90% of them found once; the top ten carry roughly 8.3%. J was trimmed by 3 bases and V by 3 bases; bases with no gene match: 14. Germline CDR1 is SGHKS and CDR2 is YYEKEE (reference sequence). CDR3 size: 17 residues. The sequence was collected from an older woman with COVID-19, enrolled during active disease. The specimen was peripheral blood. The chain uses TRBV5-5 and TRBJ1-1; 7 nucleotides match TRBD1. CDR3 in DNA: TGTGCCAGCAGCTCCTACAGGGGATTGAGGGCGGACACTGAAGCTTTCTTT. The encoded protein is CASSSYRGLRADTEAFF. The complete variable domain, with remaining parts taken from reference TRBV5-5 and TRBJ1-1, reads DAGVTQSPTHLIKTRGQQVTLRCSPISGHKSVSWYQQVLGQGPQFIFQYYEKEERGRGNFPDRFSARQFPNYSSELNVNALLLGDSALYLCASSSYRGLRADTEAFFGQGTRLTVV.